Below, 24 T cell receptor beta chains from the same sample are listed, as sequenced in a study of T cells in Graves' hyperthyroidism and ophthalmopathy. RNA transcripts yielded amplified TCR beta CDR3 regions. In the first-round RT-PCR of the TCR CDR3, the HTBI primer set was used. TCRdb passed the multiplex PCR reads through MiXCR, listing each CDR3 protein once. The top ten clones hold roughly 7% of a sample with around 600,000 distinct CDR3 sequences, 14% of them seen once. Source material: blood. The receptors were sampled from a woman aged 18-29 years with Graves' ophthalmopathy.

This clonotype was counted at least ten times. V is TRBV12-3 or TRBV12-4 and J is TRBJ2-7; 7 bases fit TRBD1. V gave up 3 bases and J gave up 2 bases; unmatched junction bases: 10. The CDR3 sequence is 16 residues long. The CDR3 loop is CASSFQGQIVPYEQYF. The CDR3 DNA is TGTGCCAGCAGTTTCCAGGGACAGATAGTCCCCTACGAGCAGTACTTC.

The V gene is TRBV2, the J gene TRBJ2-7; the D gene is possibly TRBD1 (5 bases). V lost 4 bases to trimming and J lost 0 bases, with 13 bases between them. Per germline, CDR1 SNHLY and CDR2 FYNNEI. CDR3 length equals 15 residues. As DNA, the CDR3 is TGTGCCAGCAGTGGGGAATGGGGCGCCTCCTACGAGCAGTACTTC. Its translation is CASSGEWGASYEQYF.

Ten or more counts support this clonotype. This chain joins TRBV6-2 or TRBV6-3 and TRBJ2-7, with 9 bases matching TRBD2. Germline CDR1 reads MNHEY; CDR2 reads SVGEGT. V shed 6 bases and J 2 bases; nucleotides not matched to a gene: 8. This CDR3 has 15 residues. This chain's CDR3 is CASRPTSSGTYEQYF. The DNA for the CDR3 is TGTGCCAGCAGACCCACTTCTAGCGGGACCTACGAGCAGTACTTC.

This clonotype was counted many times. The chain is built from TRBV7-3 and TRBJ2-7; D possibly uses TRBD1 or TRBD2 (5 bases each). Trimming removed 6 bases at V and 2 bases at J, with 11 bases between. The germline gives CDR1 SGHTA, CDR2 FQGTGA. The CDR3 extends over 13 amino acids. The CDR3 DNA follows: TGTGCCAGCAGTTGGGGACCCACCTACGAGCAGTACTTC. The encoded protein is CASSWGPTYEQYF.

About this clonotype: A clone one base away is much larger, so this may be a read error. The V and J genes are TRBV6-2 or TRBV6-3 and TRBJ2-7, with 7 bases matching TRBD2. The CDR3 runs 14 residues. V was clipped by 7 bases and J by 3 bases; unmatched bases: 9. CDR1 is MNHEY, CDR2 SVGEGT, per germline. This chain's CDR3 is CASTRDYGFYEQYV. CDR3 nucleotide sequence: TGTGCCAGCACCCGGGACTATGGGTTCTACGAGCAGTACGTC.

This clonotype was seen many times. The chain recombines TRBV7-3 with TRBJ2-1; D assignment may be TRBD1 or TRBD2 (7 bases each). The V end lost 5 bases, the J end lost 4 bases, and 18 bases lay between the germline ends. The germline V gene has CDR1 SGHTA and CDR2 FQGTGA. The CDR3 runs 16 residues. The CDR3 DNA reads TGTGCCAGCAGCCCCCAGGGGGGGGGAGGTTACAATGAGCAGTTCTTC. This codes for CASSPQGGGGYNEQFF.

The chain has TRBV6-4 and TRBJ2-2, with D unresolved. In germline, CDR1 is MRHNA, CDR2 SNTAGT. The ends were cut back, 6 bases at V and 1 base at J, with 9 bases in the middle. This CDR3 is built from 14 residues. Here the CDR3 DNA reads TGTGCCAGCAGCCGGCTGTGGAACACCGGGGAGCTGTTTTTT. This codes for CASSRLWNTGELFF.

The chain recombines TRBV12-3 or TRBV12-4 with TRBJ2-1; 9 positions match TRBD2. The CDR3 extends over 18 amino acids. With 2 bases clipped from V and 0 bases from J, the junction kept 8 bases outside the gene matches. The CDR3 reads CASSLQGLADHSYNEQFF. The CDR3, as DNA: TGTGCCAGCAGTTTACAGGGACTAGCCGACCACTCCTACAATGAGCAGTTCTTC.

Ten or more counts support this clonotype. The V and J genes are TRBV3-1 and TRBJ1-1, with 8 positions matching TRBD1. The CDR3 contains 15 residues. Losses at the gene ends were 5 bases for V and 1 base for J; bases not matched to a gene: 6. Germline CDR1 and CDR2: LGHDT and YNNKEL (reference sequence). Here the CDR3 reads CASSSTGTGNTEAFF. The CDR3 DNA follows: TGTGCCAGCAGCTCGACCGGGACAGGGAACACTGAAGCTTTCTTT.

Remarks on this clonotype: This may arise from a read error, as a much more abundant clone is one base away. The chain has TRBV6-2 or TRBV6-3 and TRBJ2-1; D is possibly TRBD2 (5 bases). Looked up from germline, CDR1 is MNHEY and CDR2 is SVGEGT. CDR3 length equals 12 residues. Trimming took 5 bases from V and 9 from J, leaving 11 bases between them. CDR3 bases: TGTGCCAGCAGTCACGGGAATGGTGAGCAGTTCTTC. Translated, it gives CASSHGNGEQFF.

Many counts were recorded for this clonotype. The gene calls are TRBV2 and TRBJ1-6; D is unclear. Germline-derived CDR1 and CDR2 are SNHLY and FYNNEI. The germline V and J ends were trimmed by 6 bases and 5 bases, with 20 bases remaining between them. The CDR3 spans 17 residues. The CDR3, as DNA: TGTGCCAGCAGCCCGTCCCGACGGCAATCAGATAATTCACCCCTCCACTTT. Protein sequence: CASSPSRRQSDNSPLHF.

This clonotype was detected ten times or more. The V gene is TRBV2, the J gene TRBJ2-3, with TRBD1 as a possible D gene (5 bases). The V end was cut by 8 bases, the J end by 8 bases, with 14 bases between. CDR3 length: 12 amino acids. Germline loops: CDR1 SNHLY, CDR2 FYNNEI. The CDR3 sequence is CASLQGEGTQYF. The CDR3 DNA reads as TGTGCCAGCCTCCAGGGTGAAGGTACGCAGTATTTT.

On this clonotype: A read error may explain this, as a much larger clone is one base away. This chain uses TRBV2 with TRBJ1-2, with D possibly matching TRBD1 (5 bases). Germline V gene data show CDR1 as SNHLY and CDR2 as FYNNEI. The CDR3 loop spans 11 amino acids. Here the CDR3 reads CASSEVRGKAF. The CDR3 coding sequence is TGTGCCAGCAGTGAAGTGCGGGGGAAAGCCTTC.

This clonotype was counted ten times or more. This chain connects TRBV9 to TRBJ2-3; weak D call: TRBD2 (6 bases). Germline values: CDR1 SGDLS, CDR2 YYNGEE. The CDR3 runs 15 residues. V lost 4 bases and J 2 bases, leaving 14 bases between the germline ends. This CDR3 reads CASSPRGRNTDTQYF. CDR3 DNA sequence: TGTGCCAGCAGCCCCCGGGGGAGAAACACAGATACGCAGTATTTT.

This clonotype was picked up many times. The CDR3 bases are TGTGCCAGCAGCGCGACAGGCACAGATACGCAGTATTTT. This codes for CASSATGTDTQYF. J is TRBJ2-3 and V is TRBV13; maybe TRBD1 (5 bases). Trimming left V 5 bases short and J 1 base short, with 7 bases between. The germline CDR1 and CDR2 sequences are PRHDT and FYEKMQ (reference sequence). The CDR3 consists of 13 residues. Variable domain in full (rest from reference TRBV13 and TRBJ2-3): AAGVIQSPRHLIKEKRETATLKCYPIPRHDTVYWYQQGPGQDPQFLISFYEKMQSDKGSIPDRFSAQQFSDYHSELNMSSLELGDSALYFCASSATGTDTQYFGPGTRLTVL.

Here the CDR3 DNA reads TGCGCCAGCAGCCAAGATCAGGGCAGCCAAGAGACCCAGTACTTC. Its protein product is CASSQDQGSQETQYF. V usage is TRBV4-1 and J usage is TRBJ2-5; a weak D match, TRBD1 (5 bases). The CDR3 is 15 amino acids. Between the trimmed V and J ends, which lost 0 bases and 1 base, there was a span of 9 bases. In germline, CDR1 is MGHRA, CDR2 YSYEKL.

Ten or more counts support this clonotype. This chain uses TRBV28 with TRBJ2-5, with D tentatively TRBD2 (7 bases). The V end was cut by 2 bases, the J end by 0 bases, with 16 bases between. In germline, CDR1 is MDHEN, CDR2 SYDVKM. CDR3 length: 17 residues. The CDR3 sequence: CASSLIGGLTHQETQYF. In DNA form, the CDR3 reads TGTGCCAGCAGTTTAATCGGGGGGCTCACCCACCAAGAGACCCAGTACTTC.

The rearrangement uses TRBV2 and TRBJ1-5; 10 bases match TRBD1. The CDR3 loop spans 15 amino acids. V lost 6 bases to trimming and J lost 6 bases; unmatched junction nucleotides: 8. Germline CDR1 is SNHLY and CDR2 is FYNNEI. The DNA for the CDR3 is TGTGCCAGCAGGGTGACAGGGGGCTCGGGTCAGCCCCAGCATTTT. Protein sequence: CASRVTGGSGQPQHF.

The chain employs TRBV19 and TRBJ1-1; D possibly corresponds to TRBD1 (5 bases). This CDR3 has 11 amino acids. Germline V gene sequence: CDR1 LNHDA, CDR2 SQIVND (reference sequence). Between the trimmed V and J ends, which lost 7 bases and 6 bases, there was a span of 9 bases. CDR3 nucleotide sequence: TGTGCCAGTAAGAGGGGTTCTGAAGCTTTCTTT. Its protein is CASKRGSEAFF.

CDR3 nucleotides: TGTGCCAGCAGCTTAACCGGGACAGGGCTACCCTCCTTCGTGACTTTCTTT. Encoded protein: CASSLTGTGLPSFVTFF. The chain links TRBV7-2 to TRBJ1-1, with 9 bases aligning to TRBD1. Germline V gene data show CDR1 as SGHTA and CDR2 as FQGNSA. The V segment lost 2 bases and the J segment 12 bases; nucleotides outside the gene matches: 19. CDR3 length equals 17 residues.

This clonotype has a count of ten or more. The chain employs TRBV7-2 and TRBJ2-3, with D possibly matching TRBD1 (6 bases). There are 13 residues in the CDR3. The germline CDR1 and CDR2 sequences are SGHTA and FQGNSA. The germline V and J ends were trimmed by 4 bases and 6 bases, with 11 bases remaining between them. CDR3 DNA: TGTGCCAGCAGCTCCCGGGACATGGATACGCAGTATTTT. It encodes CASSSRDMDTQYF.

CDR3 nucleotide sequence: TGTGCCAGCAGTAGACCCCGACAGGGTTTCTACTCGAGCTCCTACGAGCAGTACTTC. Protein product: CASSRPRQGFYSSSYEQYF. V and J are TRBV6-1 and TRBJ2-7; 7 positions match TRBD1. The CDR3 covers 19 residues. Germline CDR1 is MNHNS and CDR2 is SASEGT. The V and J ends lost 5 bases and 0 bases, in that order; junction bases with no gene match: 19.

The chain joins TRBV19 to TRBJ1-1; 10 bases are a match to TRBD1. Germline V lookup: CDR1 LNHDA, CDR2 SQIVND (reference sequence). V shed 7 bases and J 1 base; nucleotides not matched to a gene: 12. This CDR3 is built from 17 residues. The CDR3 nucleotides are TGTGCCAGTACTTATCTTCGACAGGGGGCGGGGAACACTGAAGCTTTCTTT. It specifies CASTYLRQGAGNTEAFF.

This clonotype was counted ten times or more. V and J are TRBV12-3 or TRBV12-4 and TRBJ1-2; D perhaps matches TRBD1 (6 bases). The CDR3 contains 15 residues. V was trimmed by 4 bases and J by 4 bases, leaving 16 bases between them. CDR3 loop: CASSSTSDSIYGYTF. CDR3 DNA sequence: TGTGCCAGCAGTTCCACCTCGGACAGTATCTATGGCTACACCTTC.